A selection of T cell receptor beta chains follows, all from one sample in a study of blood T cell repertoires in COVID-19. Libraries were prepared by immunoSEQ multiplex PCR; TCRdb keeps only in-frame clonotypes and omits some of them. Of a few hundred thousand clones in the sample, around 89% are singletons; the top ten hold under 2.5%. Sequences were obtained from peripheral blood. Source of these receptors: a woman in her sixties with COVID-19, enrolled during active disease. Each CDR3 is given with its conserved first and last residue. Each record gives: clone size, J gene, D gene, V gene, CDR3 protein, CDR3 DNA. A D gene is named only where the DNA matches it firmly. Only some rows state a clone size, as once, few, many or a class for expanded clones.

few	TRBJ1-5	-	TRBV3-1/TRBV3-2	CASSQRYGQDQPQHF	TGTGCCAGCAGCCAAAGGTATGGACAAGACCAGCCCCAGCATTTT
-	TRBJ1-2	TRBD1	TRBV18	CASSPTGDYGYTF	TGTGCCAGCTCACCAACAGGGGACTATGGCTACACCTTC
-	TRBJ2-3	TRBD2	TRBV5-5	CASSLGGGGTDTQYF	TGTGCCAGCAGCTTGGGCGGGGGGGGCACAGATACGCAGTATTTT
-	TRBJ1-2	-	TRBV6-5	CASTRGGEAKGYTF	TGTGCCAGCACCCGAGGCGGGGAGGCTAAAGGCTACACCTTC
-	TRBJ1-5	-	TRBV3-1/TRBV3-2	CASSQDRRRNQPQHF	TGTGCCAGCAGCCAAGATCGACGGAGGAATCAGCCCCAGCATTTT
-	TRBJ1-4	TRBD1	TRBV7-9	CASSLPGGNEKLFF	TGTGCCAGCAGCTTGCCAGGGGGTAATGAAAAACTGTTTTTT
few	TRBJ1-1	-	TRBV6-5	CASSPQTGRYQEAFF	TGTGCCAGCAGTCCCCAGACAGGCAGGTATCAAGAAGCTTTCTTT
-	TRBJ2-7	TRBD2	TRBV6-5	CASSTRLAGTYEQYF	TGTGCCAGCAGTACGAGACTAGCGGGCACCTACGAGCAGTACTTC
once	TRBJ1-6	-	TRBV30	CASSIGAGSPLHF	TGTGCCTCCTCAATAGGCGCAGGTTCACCCCTCCACTTT
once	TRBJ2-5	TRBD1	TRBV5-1	CASRTGTGGAGTQYF	TGCGCCAGCAGGACTGGGACAGGGGGCGCGGGGACCCAGTACTTC
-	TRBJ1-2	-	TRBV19	CASSFGGDYGYTF	TGTGCCAGTAGTTTTGGGGGCGACTATGGCTACACCTTC
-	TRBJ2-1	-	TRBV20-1	CSASRGGNPYNEQFF	TGCAGTGCTAGTAGAGGGGGAAACCCCTACAATGAGCAGTTCTTC
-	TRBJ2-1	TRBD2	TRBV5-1	CASSSRLAGGRRFF	TGCGCCAGCAGCTCTAGACTAGCGGGGGGTCGTCGGTTCTTC
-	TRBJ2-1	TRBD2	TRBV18	CASSPFGLAGGRSSYNEQFF	TGTGCCAGCTCACCTTTCGGACTAGCGGGGGGTCGAAGCTCCTACAATGAGCAGTTCTTC
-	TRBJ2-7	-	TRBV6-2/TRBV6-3	CASSSGWSREQYF	TGTGCCAGCAGTTCAGGGTGGAGTCGCGAGCAGTACTTC
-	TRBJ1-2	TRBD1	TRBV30	CAWKEQGPYGYTF	TGTGCCTGGAAGGAACAGGGGCCCTATGGCTACACCTTC
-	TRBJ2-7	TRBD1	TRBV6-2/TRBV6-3	CASSRDRAYEQYF	TGTGCCAGCAGCCGGGACAGGGCCTACGAGCAGTACTTC
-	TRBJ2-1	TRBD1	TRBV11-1	CASRPGTGGRNEQFF	TGTGCCAGCAGACCCGGGACAGGGGGTCGGAATGAGCAGTTCTTC
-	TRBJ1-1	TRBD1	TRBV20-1	CSASTGGSNTEAFF	TGCAGTGCTAGTACAGGGGGTTCGAACACTGAAGCTTTCTTT
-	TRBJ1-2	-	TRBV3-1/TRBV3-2	CASSQDRKGYGYTF	TGTGCCAGCAGCCAAGACAGGAAAGGCTATGGCTACACCTTC
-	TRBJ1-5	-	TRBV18	CASSPLQGGQPQHF	TGTGCCAGCTCACCACTGCAGGGTGGTCAGCCCCAGCATTTT
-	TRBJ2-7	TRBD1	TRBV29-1	CSGGQGAYEQYF	TGCAGCGGCGGACAGGGAGCCTACGAGCAGTACTTC
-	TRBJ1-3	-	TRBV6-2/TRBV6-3	CASSYGGNTIYF	TGTGCCAGCAGTTACGGCGGAAACACCATATATTTT
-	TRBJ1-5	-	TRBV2	CASTPTGRNQPQHF	TGTGCCAGCACCCCCACAGGGCGCAATCAGCCCCAGCATTTT
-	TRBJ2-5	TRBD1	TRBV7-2	CASSVEGRGIQYF	TGTGCCAGCAGCGTAGAGGGCAGGGGGATCCAGTACTTC
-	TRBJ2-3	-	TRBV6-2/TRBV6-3	CASSPWGGLVTDTQYF	TGTGCCAGCAGCCCCTGGGGGGGCCTCGTCACAGATACGCAGTATTTT
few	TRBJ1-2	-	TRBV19	CASTGTAGNYGYTF	TGTGCCAGTACCGGGACTGCGGGGAACTATGGCTACACCTTC
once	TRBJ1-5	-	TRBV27	CASSLRGSQPQHF	TGTGCCAGCAGTTTAAGGGGGAGTCAGCCCCAGCATTTT
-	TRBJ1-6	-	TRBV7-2	CASSPQTDYNSPLHF	TGTGCCAGCAGCCCACAGACAGATTATAATTCACCCCTCCACTTT
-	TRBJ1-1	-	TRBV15	CATSRQNTEAFF	TGTGCCACCAGCAGACAGAACACTGAAGCTTTCTTT
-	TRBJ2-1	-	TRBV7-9	CASSDDRFHEQFF	TGTGCCAGCAGCGATGACAGGTTCCATGAGCAGTTCTTC
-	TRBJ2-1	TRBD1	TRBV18	CASSPPGQGANEQFF	TGTGCCAGCTCACCACCGGGACAGGGGGCTAATGAGCAGTTCTTC
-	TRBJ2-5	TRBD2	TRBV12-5	CASGLRVAGVRETQYF	TGTGCTAGTGGTTTGAGGGTAGCGGGGGTCCGGGAGACCCAGTACTTC
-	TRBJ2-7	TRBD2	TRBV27	CASSSGLAGGSYEQYF	TGTGCCAGCAGTTCGGGACTAGCGGGGGGCTCCTACGAGCAGTACTTC
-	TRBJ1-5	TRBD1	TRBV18	CASSPGTGANQPQHF	TGTGCCAGCTCACCCGGGACAGGGGCCAATCAGCCCCAGCATTTT
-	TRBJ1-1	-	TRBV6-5	CASSWLGGDTEAFF	TGTGCCAGCAGTTGGTTAGGGGGAGACACTGAAGCTTTCTTT
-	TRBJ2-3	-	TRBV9	CASSDRPAGTDTQYF	TGTGCCAGCAGCGACCGCCCCGCGGGGACAGATACGCAGTATTTT
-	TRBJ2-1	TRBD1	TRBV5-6	CASSLGAGTGRFNEQFF	TGTGCCAGCAGCTTGGGGGCAGGGACAGGTCGATTCAATGAGCAGTTCTTC
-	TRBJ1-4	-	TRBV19	CASSIGVAATNEKLFF	TGTGCCAGTAGCATCGGGGTCGCAGCAACTAATGAAAAACTGTTTTTT
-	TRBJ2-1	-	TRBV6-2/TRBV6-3	CASSPVSPYNEQFF	TGTGCCAGCAGTCCCGTTAGTCCCTACAATGAGCAGTTCTTC
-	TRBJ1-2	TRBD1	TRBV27	CASSLFRTGGYGYTF	TGTGCCAGCAGTTTATTTCGGACAGGGGGCTATGGCTACACCTTC
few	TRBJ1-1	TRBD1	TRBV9	CASSPFWTGRTEAFF	TGTGCCAGCAGCCCCTTTTGGACAGGGAGAACTGAAGCTTTCTTT
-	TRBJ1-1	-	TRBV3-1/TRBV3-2	CASSPSQGRNTEAFF	TGTGCCAGCAGCCCCTCCCAAGGGAGGAACACTGAAGCTTTCTTT
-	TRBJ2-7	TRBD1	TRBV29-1	CSVRDSNSYEQYF	TGCAGCGTCCGGGACAGCAACTCCTACGAGCAGTACTTC
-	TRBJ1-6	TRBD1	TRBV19	CASKGDSSYNSPLHF	TGTGCCAGTAAGGGGGACAGTTCCTATAATTCACCCCTCCACTTT
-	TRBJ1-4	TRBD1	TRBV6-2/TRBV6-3	CASSYQGAVEKLFF	TGTGCCAGCAGTTACCAGGGGGCGGTTGAAAAACTGTTTTTT
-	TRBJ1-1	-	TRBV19	CASRGGALDTEAFF	TGTGCCAGTAGGGGAGGGGCGTTGGACACTGAAGCTTTCTTT
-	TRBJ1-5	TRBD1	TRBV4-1	CASSQDLTGNQPQHF	TGCGCCAGCAGCCAAGACCTGACAGGGAATCAGCCCCAGCATTTT
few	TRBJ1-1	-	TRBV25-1	CASSGGAEAFF	TGTGCCAGCAGTGGGGGGGCTGAAGCTTTCTTT
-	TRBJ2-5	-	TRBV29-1	CSVQRGSYQETQYF	TGCAGCGTTCAGAGGGGGAGCTACCAAGAGACCCAGTACTTC
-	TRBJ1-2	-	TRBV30	CAWSDSYYTF	TGTGCCTGGAGTGACAGTTACTACACCTTC
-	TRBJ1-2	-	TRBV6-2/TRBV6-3	CASSYRRGGYTF	TGTGCCAGCAGTTATCGCCGGGGAGGCTACACCTTC
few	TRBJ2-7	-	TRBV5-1	CASSLLGRTYEQYF	TGCGCCAGCAGCTTGCTTGGCAGAACCTACGAGCAGTACTTC
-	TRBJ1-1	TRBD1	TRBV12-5	CASGKGQGITEAFF	TGTGCTAGTGGCAAGGGACAGGGAATCACTGAAGCTTTCTTT
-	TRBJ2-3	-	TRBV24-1	CATRKETLSNGTDTQYF	TGTGCCACCAGGAAAGAGACTCTATCGAATGGCACAGATACGCAGTATTTT
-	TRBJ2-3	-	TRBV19	CASSIGSTDTQYF	TGTGCCAGTAGTATCGGTAGCACAGATACGCAGTATTTT
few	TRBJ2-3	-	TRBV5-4	CASSSTGDTQYF	TGTGCCAGCAGCTCGACTGGAGATACGCAGTATTTT
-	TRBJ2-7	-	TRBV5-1	CASSTLGRGFDEQYF	TGCGCCAGCAGCACCCTGGGTAGGGGGTTTGACGAGCAGTACTTC
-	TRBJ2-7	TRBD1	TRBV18	CASSPGQFRYEQYF	TGTGCCAGCTCACCGGGACAGTTTCGCTACGAGCAGTACTTC